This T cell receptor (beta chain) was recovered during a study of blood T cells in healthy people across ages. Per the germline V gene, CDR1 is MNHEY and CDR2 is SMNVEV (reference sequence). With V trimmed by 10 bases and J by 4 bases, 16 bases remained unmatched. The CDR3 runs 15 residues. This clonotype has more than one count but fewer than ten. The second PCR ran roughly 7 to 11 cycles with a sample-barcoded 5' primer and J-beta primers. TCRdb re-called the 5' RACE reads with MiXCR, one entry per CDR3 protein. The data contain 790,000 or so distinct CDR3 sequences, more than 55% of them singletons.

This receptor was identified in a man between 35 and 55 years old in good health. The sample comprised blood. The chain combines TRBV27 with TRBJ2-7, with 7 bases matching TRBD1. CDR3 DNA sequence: TGTGCCACTAGAATCCGGACAGGCCTAAGGTACGAGCAGTACTTC. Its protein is CATRIRTGLRYEQYF.